This T cell receptor (beta chain) was sequenced for a study of regulatory T cells in long-lasting Graves disease. The V gene end was trimmed by 6 bases and the J gene end by 2 bases; junction bases not matched to a gene: 6. Per germline, CDR1 SGHAT and CDR2 FQNNGV. This CDR3 is 15 amino acids long. This clonotype has at least ten counts. Time point noted: newly diagnosed GD, antithyroid drugs for less than 3 months. The TCR library used RNA extracted from PBMCs. The authors built TCR beta libraries using iRepertoire HTBI primers and Arm-PCR of CDR3 regions. TCRdb reprocessed the multiplex PCR reads via MiXCR and lists one record per CDR3 protein. The sample holds 580,000 or so distinct CDR3 sequences, roughly a sixth seen once. This sample also belongs to another study, concerning T cells in Graves' hyperthyroidism and ophthalmopathy. Per that study: Using the HTBI primer set, a first-round RT-PCR was run on the TCR CDR3.

The starting material was peripheral blood mononuclear cells (PBMCs), obtained at new diagnosis, from a patient treated with antithyroid drugs. The chain has TRBV11-2 and TRBJ2-7; 11 bases are shared with TRBD1. This receptor was obtained from a man younger than 35 with Graves disease. This chain's CDR3 is CASRNPGQGAYEQYF. Here the CDR3 DNA reads TGTGCCAGCAGAAACCCGGGACAGGGGGCCTACGAGCAGTACTTC.